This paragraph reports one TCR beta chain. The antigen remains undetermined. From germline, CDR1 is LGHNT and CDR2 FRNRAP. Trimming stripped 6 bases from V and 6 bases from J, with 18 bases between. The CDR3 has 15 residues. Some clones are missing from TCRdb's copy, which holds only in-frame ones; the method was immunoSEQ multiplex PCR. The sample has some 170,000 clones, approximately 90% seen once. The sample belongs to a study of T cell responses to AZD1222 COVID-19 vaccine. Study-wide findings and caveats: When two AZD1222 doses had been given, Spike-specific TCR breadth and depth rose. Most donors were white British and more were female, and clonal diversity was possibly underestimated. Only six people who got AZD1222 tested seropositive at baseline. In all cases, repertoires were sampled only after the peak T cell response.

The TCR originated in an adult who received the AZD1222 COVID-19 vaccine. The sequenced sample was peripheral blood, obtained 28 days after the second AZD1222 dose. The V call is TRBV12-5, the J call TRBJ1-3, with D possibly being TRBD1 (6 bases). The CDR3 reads CASGPDVGGANTIYF. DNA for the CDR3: TGTGCTAGTGGCCCTGACGTCGGGGGGGCAAACACCATATATTTT.